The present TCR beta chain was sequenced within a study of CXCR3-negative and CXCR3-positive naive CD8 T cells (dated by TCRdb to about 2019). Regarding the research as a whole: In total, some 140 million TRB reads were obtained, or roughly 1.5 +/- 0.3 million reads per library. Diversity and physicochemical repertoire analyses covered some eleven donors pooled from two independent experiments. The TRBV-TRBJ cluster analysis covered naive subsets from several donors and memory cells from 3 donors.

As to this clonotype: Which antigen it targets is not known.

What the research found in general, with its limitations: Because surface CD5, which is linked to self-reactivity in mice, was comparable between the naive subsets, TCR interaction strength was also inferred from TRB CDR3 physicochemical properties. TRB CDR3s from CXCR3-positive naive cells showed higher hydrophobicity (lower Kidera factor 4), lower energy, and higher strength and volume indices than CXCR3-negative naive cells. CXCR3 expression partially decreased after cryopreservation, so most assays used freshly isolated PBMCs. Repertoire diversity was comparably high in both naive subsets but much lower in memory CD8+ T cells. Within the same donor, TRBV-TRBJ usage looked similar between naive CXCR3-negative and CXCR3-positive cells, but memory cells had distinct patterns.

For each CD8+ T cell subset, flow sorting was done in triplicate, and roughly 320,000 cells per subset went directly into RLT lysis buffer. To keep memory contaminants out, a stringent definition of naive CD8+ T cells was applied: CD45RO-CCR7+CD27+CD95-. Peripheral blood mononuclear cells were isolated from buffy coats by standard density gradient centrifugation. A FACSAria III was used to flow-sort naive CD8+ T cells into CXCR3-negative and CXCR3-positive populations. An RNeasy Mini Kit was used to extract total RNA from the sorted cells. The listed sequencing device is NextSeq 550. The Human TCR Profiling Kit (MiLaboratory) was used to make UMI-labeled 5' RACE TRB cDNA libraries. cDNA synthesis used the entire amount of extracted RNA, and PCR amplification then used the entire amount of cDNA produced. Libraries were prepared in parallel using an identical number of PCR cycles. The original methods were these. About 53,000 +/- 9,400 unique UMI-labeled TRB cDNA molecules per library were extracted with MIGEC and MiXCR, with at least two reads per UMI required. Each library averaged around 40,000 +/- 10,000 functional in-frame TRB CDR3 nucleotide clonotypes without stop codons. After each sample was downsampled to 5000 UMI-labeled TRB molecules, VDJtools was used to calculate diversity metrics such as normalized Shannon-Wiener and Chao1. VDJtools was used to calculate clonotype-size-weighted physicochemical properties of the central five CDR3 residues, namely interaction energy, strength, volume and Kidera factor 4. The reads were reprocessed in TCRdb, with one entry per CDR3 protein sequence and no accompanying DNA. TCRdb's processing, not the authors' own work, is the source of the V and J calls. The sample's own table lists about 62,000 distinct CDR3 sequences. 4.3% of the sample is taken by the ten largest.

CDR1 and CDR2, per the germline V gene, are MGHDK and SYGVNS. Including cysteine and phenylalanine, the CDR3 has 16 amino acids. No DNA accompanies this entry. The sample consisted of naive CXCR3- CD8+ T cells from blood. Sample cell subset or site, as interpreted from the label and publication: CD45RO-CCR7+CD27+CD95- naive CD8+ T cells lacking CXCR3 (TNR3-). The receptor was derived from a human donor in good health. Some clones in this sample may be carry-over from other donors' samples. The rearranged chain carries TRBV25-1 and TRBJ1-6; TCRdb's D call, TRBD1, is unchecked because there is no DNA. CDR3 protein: CASSEWDNSYNSPLHF.